Each of the 7 T cell receptor beta chains below was sequenced from the same sample in a study of T cell responses to AZD1222 COVID-19 vaccine. Profiled with immunoSEQ multiplex PCR; TCRdb holds only in-frame clones, not every one. The sample records over 150,000 clones, 75% to 90% being singletons. The specimen was peripheral blood, collected on day 0 of AZD1222 vaccination. The receptors were sampled from an adult in good health.

This clone was picked up one time. The genes are TRBV7-2 and TRBJ2-1, with 7 bases lining up with TRBD1. The V gene end was trimmed by 1 base and the J gene end by 8 bases; junction bases not matched to a gene: 5. CDR3 length: 14 amino acids. The germline V gene has CDR1 SGHTA and CDR2 FQGNSA. The CDR3 reads CASSLGQGSYEQFF. Here the CDR3 DNA reads TGTGCCAGCAGCTTAGGACAGGGCTCGTATGAGCAGTTCTTC.

The chain employs TRBV7-9 and TRBJ2-5, with no clear D. Trimming shortened V by 6 bases and J by 4 bases, and 9 bases separated the two germline ends. The germline CDR1 and CDR2 sequences are SEHNR and FQNEAQ (reference sequence). CDR3 length: 12 residues. In DNA form, the CDR3 reads TGTGCCAGCAGTAATGTAGCAGAGACCCAGTACTTC. Amino acids: CASSNVAETQYF.

V gene TRBV13 combines with J gene TRBJ2-7; D may be TRBD1 (5 bases). V was cut by 6 bases and J by 2 bases, with 14 bases left in between. The CDR3 length is 14 residues. Germline assignment: CDR1 PRHDT and CDR2 FYEKMQ (reference sequence). The CDR3 spells CASRPRWGTYEQYF. CDR3 DNA sequence: TGTGCCAGCAGACCCCGTTGGGGCACCTACGAGCAGTACTTC.

The chain links TRBV5-4 to TRBJ2-1; 13 bases line up with TRBD2. V trimming: 3 bases; J trimming: 1 base; junction bases outside the gene matches: 7. CDR3 size: 18 residues. CDR1 is SGHNT and CDR2 is YYREEE in the germline V gene (reference sequence). The CDR3 sequence: CASSSTSGRLSSYNEQFF. The CDR3, as DNA: TGTGCCAGCAGCTCGACTAGCGGGAGGCTTAGTTCCTACAATGAGCAGTTCTTC.

The chain links TRBV3-1 (or the pseudogene TRBV3-2) to TRBJ1-2; no clear D. In germline, CDR1 is LGHDT, CDR2 YNNKEL (reference sequence). The CDR3 consists of 12 residues. V was shortened by 4 bases and J by 9 bases, with 12 bases between the two germline ends. The CDR3: CASSPGGPSYTF. The CDR3 DNA is TGTGCCAGCAGCCCAGGTGGGCCCAGCTACACCTTC.

This clone was seen a handful of times. V usage is TRBV7-9 and J usage is TRBJ1-4; D perhaps matches TRBD1 (5 bases). CDR1 and CDR2 (germline): SEHNR, FQNEAQ (reference sequence). Trimming removed 0 bases at V and 6 bases at J, with 11 bases between. This CDR3 has 15 amino acids. This CDR3 is CASSLAAGVDEKLFF. CDR3 bases: TGTGCCAGCAGCTTAGCGGCGGGGGTTGATGAAAAACTGTTTTTT.

This chain connects TRBV9 to TRBJ2-2, with 7 bases lining up with TRBD2. The germline V gene has CDR1 SGDLS and CDR2 YYNGEE. The V and J ends lost 0 bases and 4 bases, in that order; junction bases with no gene match: 6. The CDR3 contains 16 residues. Written as DNA, the CDR3 is TGTGCCAGCAGCGTAGAGGCTAGCGGACGCACCGGGGAGCTGTTTTTT. Amino acid sequence: CASSVEASGRTGELFF.